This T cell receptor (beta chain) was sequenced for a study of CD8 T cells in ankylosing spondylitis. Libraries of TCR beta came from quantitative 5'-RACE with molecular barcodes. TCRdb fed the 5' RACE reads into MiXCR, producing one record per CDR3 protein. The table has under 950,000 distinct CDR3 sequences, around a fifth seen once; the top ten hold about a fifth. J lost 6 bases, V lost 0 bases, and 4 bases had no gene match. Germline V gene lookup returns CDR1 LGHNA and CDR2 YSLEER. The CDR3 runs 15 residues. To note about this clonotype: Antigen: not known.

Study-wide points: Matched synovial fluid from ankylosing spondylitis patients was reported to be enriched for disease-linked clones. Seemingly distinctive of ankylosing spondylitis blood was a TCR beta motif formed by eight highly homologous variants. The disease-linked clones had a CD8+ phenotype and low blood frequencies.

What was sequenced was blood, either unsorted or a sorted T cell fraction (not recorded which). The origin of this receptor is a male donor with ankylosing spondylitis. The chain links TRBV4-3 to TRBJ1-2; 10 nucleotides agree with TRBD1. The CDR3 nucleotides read TGCGCCAGCAGCCAAGATCGGGACAGGGGACATGGCTACACCTTC. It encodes CASSQDRDRGHGYTF.